One and the same sample provided the 27 T cell receptor beta chains below, sequenced in a study of radiotherapy plus CTLA-4 blockade in lung cancer. Some clones are missing from TCRdb's copy, which holds only in-frame ones; the method was immunoSEQ multiplex PCR. The sample has 75,000 to 100,000 clones, 60% to 75% seen once. This sample comprised peripheral blood, obtained from a patient treated with radiotherapy plus ipilimumab. These receptors originate from a human donor with non-small cell lung cancer who had a partial response to radiotherapy plus ipilimumab. Some clones in this sample may be carry-over from other donors' samples.

This clone was seen more than once but under ten times. This sequence joins TRBV7-7 and TRBJ2-2; D unclear. The CDR3 loop spans 13 amino acids. The V and J ends lost 4 bases and 0 bases respectively, with 3 bases between them. The V gene's germline CDR1 is SSHAT and CDR2 FNYEAQ (reference sequence). CDR3 bases: TGTGCCAGCAGCTCAACGAACACCGGGGAGCTGTTTTTT. Its translation is CASSSTNTGELFF.

J is TRBJ1-5 and V is TRBV6-1, with TRBD1 matching 9 bases. V lost 6 bases, J lost 7 bases, and 10 bases stayed unmatched. The CDR3 loop spans 15 amino acids. CDR1 and CDR2 (germline): MNHNS, SASEGT. CDR3 in DNA: TGTGCCAGCAGAGCCCGGGACAGGGTAGGCCAGCCCCAGCATTTT. Protein sequence: CASRARDRVGQPQHF.

The chain combines TRBV5-5 with TRBJ2-2; tentative D call: TRBD1 (6 bases). CDR1 is SGHKS, CDR2 YYEKEE, per germline (reference sequence). The CDR3 covers 16 residues. V gave up 3 bases and J gave up 8 bases, with 20 bases separating them. For the CDR3, the DNA is TGTGCCAGCAGCTCCCGACAGGCTTTGGTTTTAGGGGAGCTGTTTTTT. This sequence encodes CASSSRQALVLGELFF.

This clone came up a few times. The chain recombines TRBV27 with TRBJ1-5, with D possibly matching TRBD1 (6 bases). Germline assignment: CDR1 MNHEY and CDR2 SMNVEV (reference sequence). This CDR3 spans 17 amino acids. V dropped 8 bases and J dropped 0 bases, with 20 bases sitting between them. CDR3: CASPVGGGRDSNQPQHF. In DNA form, the CDR3 reads TGTGCCAGCCCTGTAGGAGGGGGGAGGGATAGCAATCAGCCCCAGCATTTT.

This clone was detected once. The rearrangement uses TRBV6-6 and TRBJ1-6, with 7 bases fitting TRBD1. The CDR3 spans 14 residues. Germline V lookup: CDR1 MNHNY, CDR2 SVGAGI (reference sequence). J gave up 7 bases and V 7 bases, and 7 bases lay outside the gene matches. CDR3 nucleotide sequence: TGTGCCAGCACGAGACAGGGCACAAATTCACCCCTCCACTTT. Protein sequence: CASTRQGTNSPLHF.

The chain uses TRBV7-2 and TRBJ1-2; 8 nucleotides agree with TRBD1. Trimming cost V 5 bases and J 3 bases; bases outside gene matches: 2. CDR3 length: 13 amino acids. The germline CDR1 and CDR2 sequences are SGHTA and FQGNSA. In DNA form, the CDR3 reads TGTGCCAGCAGCCCACAGGGGGACTATGGCTACACCTTC. It encodes CASSPQGDYGYTF.

This sequence joins TRBV28 and TRBJ2-7; the match to TRBD1 covers 10 bases. Germline CDR1 MDHEN, CDR2 SYDVKM. V dropped 4 bases and J dropped 4; count of bases not matched to a gene: 16. The CDR3 is 18 residues long. CDR3 coding DNA: TGTGCCAGCAGTTCTCAGACTAGGACAGGGGGACGGGGGTACGAGCAGTACTTC. Translation gives CASSSQTRTGGRGYEQYF.

V usage is TRBV5-4 and J usage is TRBJ2-1; TRBD2 agrees at 11 bases. Germline V gene lookup returns CDR1 SGHNT and CDR2 YYREEE (reference sequence). V gave up 4 bases and J gave up 8 bases; unmatched junction bases: 17. CDR3 length: 18 residues. CDR3 amino acids: CASSGGTSGRSASHEQFF. CDR3 nucleotides: TGTGCCAGCAGCGGGGGCACTAGCGGGAGATCGGCGAGCCATGAGCAGTTCTTC.

The chain combines TRBV10-3 with TRBJ2-2, with 8 bases lining up with TRBD2. Looked up from germline, CDR1 is ENHRY and CDR2 is SYGVKD. This CDR3 has 15 residues. The trim removed 4 bases at V and 5 bases at J, leaving 6 bases unmatched. CDR3 in amino acids: CAISAAGENTGELFF. In DNA, the CDR3 is TGTGCCATCAGTGCAGCGGGAGAAAATACCGGGGAGCTGTTTTTT.

The chain couples TRBV5-4 to TRBJ1-3, with D unclear. V shed 0 bases and J shed 0 bases, with 4 bases lying between them. The CDR3 is 14 residues long. Germline values: CDR1 SGHNT, CDR2 YYREEE (reference sequence). The DNA for the CDR3 is TGTGCCAGCAGCTTGGTCGGCTCTGGAAACACCATATATTTT. This encodes CASSLVGSGNTIYF.

This clone was observed a single time. The chain employs TRBV7-6 and TRBJ2-7; 11 bases are a match to TRBD2. The CDR3 runs to 15 residues. J gave up 3 bases and V 1 base, and 2 bases lay outside the gene matches. Germline V gives CDR1 SGHVS, CDR2 FNYEAQ. As DNA, the CDR3 is TGTGCCAGCAGCTTAGGACTAGCGGGATACTACGAGCAGTACTTC. It encodes CASSLGLAGYYEQYF.

This clone was recorded a few times. The genes are TRBV19 and TRBJ1-1; D is unresolved. The ends were cut back, 7 bases at V and 12 bases at J, with 12 bases in the middle. CDR1 is LNHDA, CDR2 SQIVND, per germline (reference sequence). The CDR3 totals 10 residues. This chain's CDR3 is CASKEGGTFF. The CDR3 DNA follows: TGTGCCAGTAAAGAAGGAGGAACTTTCTTT. The variable domain in full, completed from reference TRBV19 and TRBJ1-1, reads DGGITQSPKYLFRKEGQNVTLSCEQNLNHDAMYWYRQDPGQGLRLIYYSQIVNDFQKGDIAEGYSVSREKKESFPLTVTSAQKNPTAFYLCASKEGGTFFGQGTRLTVV.

This clone occurred once. V is TRBV10-3 and J is TRBJ2-5, with 11 bases fitting TRBD2. This CDR3 is 17 amino acids long. Trimming cost V 2 bases and J 3 bases; bases outside gene matches: 8. CDR1 is ENHRY, CDR2 SYGVKD, per germline. The CDR3 region is CAISESYSGRGKETQYF. The CDR3 DNA reads as TGTGCCATCAGTGAGAGCTATAGCGGGAGGGGGAAAGAGACCCAGTACTTC.

This chain joins TRBV11-1 and TRBJ2-7; D might be TRBD1 (5 bases). CDR3 size: 15 residues. Germline CDR1 is SGHAT and CDR2 is FQDESV (reference sequence). V was trimmed by 3 bases and J by 2 bases, leaving 14 bases between them. For the CDR3, the DNA is TGTGCCAGCAGCTTGCTGGACACGTCGACCTACGAGCAGTACTTC. Its translation is CASSLLDTSTYEQYF.

This clone has only one observation. The chain uses TRBV6-5 and TRBJ2-7; 10 nucleotides line up with TRBD2. Germline CDR1 MNHEY, CDR2 SVGAGI. The CDR3 contains 15 residues. J gave up 2 bases and V 5 bases, and 6 bases lay outside the gene matches. DNA for the CDR3: TGTGCCAGCAGTCAGCTAGCGGGAGACACCTACGAGCAGTACTTC. The encoded protein is CASSQLAGDTYEQYF.

J is TRBJ2-1 and V is TRBV4-2; D is ambiguous. The CDR3 consists of 12 residues. Germline CDR1 and CDR2: LGHNA and YNFKEQ. V lost 2 bases, J lost 6 bases, and 5 bases lay in between. The CDR3 protein is CASSQIRNEQFF. CDR3 sequence (DNA): TGTGCCAGCAGCCAAATCCGCAATGAGCAGTTCTTC.

The rearrangement joins TRBV6-5 to TRBJ1-6; TRBD1 matches at 8 bases. With V trimmed by 7 bases and J by 9 bases, 11 bases remained unmatched. This CDR3 has 15 amino acids. Germline values: CDR1 MNHEY, CDR2 SVGAGI. The DNA for the CDR3 is TGTGCCAGCACCCGGGCTCAGGGGGCAAGTTCACCCCTCCACTTT. It codes for CASTRAQGASSPLHF.

This clone has a count of ten or more. The chain couples TRBV28 to TRBJ1-5, with TRBD1 identical over 7 bases. This CDR3 region has 15 residues. V dropped 6 bases and J dropped 3; count of bases not matched to a gene: 8. Germline V gene sequence: CDR1 MDHEN, CDR2 SYDVKM. The CDR3 DNA reads TGTGCCAGCAGCACCGGGACAGTCGACAATCAGCCCCAGCATTTT. Encoded protein: CASSTGTVDNQPQHF. The full variable domain, its missing parts supplied by reference TRBV28 and TRBJ1-5, is DVKVTQSSRYLVKRTGEKVFLECVQDMDHENMFWYRQDPGLGLRLIYFSYDVKMKEKGDIPEGYSVSREKKERFSLILESASTNQTSMYLCASSTGTVDNQPQHFGDGTRLSIL.

On this clone itself: One junction end disagrees with the germline gene, perhaps due to a read error. This chain connects TRBV11-2 to TRBJ2-7; 7 bases are shared with TRBD2. The CDR3 runs 14 residues. Germline assignment: CDR1 SGHAT and CDR2 FQNNGV. This chain's CDR3 is CAGSLSGGTYEQYF. Written as DNA, the CDR3 is TGTGCCGGCAGCTTATCGGGGGGTACCTACGAGCAGTACTTC. Complete variable domain (other parts from reference TRBV11-2 and TRBJ2-7): EAGVAQSPRYKIIEKRQSVAFWCNPISGHATLYWYQQILGQGPKLLIQFQNNGVVDDSQLPKDRFSAERLKGVDSTLKIQPAKLEDSAVYLCAGSLSGGTYEQYFGPGTRLTVT.

This chain connects TRBV2 to TRBJ2-7; TRBD2 matches 9 bases. This CDR3 comprises 16 residues. V shed 4 bases, J shed 0 bases, and the junction held 7 bases outside the gene matches. Germline V lookup: CDR1 SNHLY, CDR2 FYNNEI. CDR3 in amino acids: CASSGGGGRASYEQYF. CDR3 nucleotide sequence: TGTGCCAGCAGTGGGGGGGGCGGGAGGGCCTCCTACGAGCAGTACTTC.

The CDR3 is CASRIDRASPPQHF. DNA for the CDR3: TGTGCCAGCAGAATAGACAGGGCGAGTCCGCCCCAGCATTTT. This sequence joins TRBV28 and TRBJ1-5; TRBD1 matches at 7 bases. J was trimmed by 9 bases and V by 6 bases; bases with no gene match: 11. Germline V CDR1 and CDR2: MDHEN, SYDVKM. The CDR3 has 14 amino acids.

The chain couples TRBV7-9 to TRBJ2-1; 7 nucleotides agree with TRBD1. CDR1 is SEHNR, CDR2 FQNEAQ, per germline (reference sequence). V trimming: 3 bases; J trimming: 15 bases; junction bases outside the gene matches: 5. The CDR3 is 11 residues long. CDR3 nucleotides: TGTGCCAGCAGCTTCGGGACAGACGGGTTCTTC. Residues: CASSFGTDGFF.

The chain combines TRBV5-5 with TRBJ1-4; perhaps TRBD1 as D (5 bases). V dropped 0 bases and J dropped 6 bases, with 12 bases sitting between them. The CDR3 has 15 amino acids. CDR1 is SGHKS, CDR2 YYEKEE, per germline (reference sequence). The CDR3 DNA sequence: TGTGCCAGCAGCTTGGAGGGGTCACGGGATGAAAAACTGTTTTTT. Amino acids: CASSLEGSRDEKLFF.

The rearrangement uses TRBV7-2 and TRBJ1-1; 8 positions agree with TRBD1. The trim removed 2 bases at V and 1 base at J, leaving 6 bases unmatched. Per germline, CDR1 SGHTA and CDR2 FQGNSA. This CDR3 region has 16 residues. The CDR3 sequence is CASSLRPTGGNTEAFF. DNA of the CDR3: TGTGCCAGCAGCTTAAGGCCCACAGGGGGGAACACTGAAGCTTTCTTT.

The chain employs TRBV6-5 and TRBJ2-7; D gene ambiguous. The length of the CDR3 is 16 residues. The V end lost 0 bases, the J end lost 1 base, and 13 bases lay between the germline ends. CDR1 and CDR2 (germline): MNHEY, SVGAGI. The CDR3 nucleotides are TGTGCCAGCAGTTACTCTTCTGGCAGGCTTTCCTACGAGCAGTACTTC. It is translated as CASSYSSGRLSYEQYF.

This clone occurred a few times. J is TRBJ2-1 and V is TRBV7-7, with 13 bases matching TRBD2. V gave up 5 bases and J gave up 9 bases; unmatched junction bases: 7. This CDR3 spans 15 amino acids. Germline V gene data show CDR1 as SSHAT and CDR2 as FNYEAQ (reference sequence). The CDR3 DNA sequence: TGTGCCAGCAGCCCCGGACTAGCGGGAGTCGGTGAGCAGTTCTTC. This sequence encodes CASSPGLAGVGEQFF.

The J gene is TRBJ1-6, the V gene TRBV30; D may be TRBD1 (5 bases). The CDR3 covers 13 residues. Trimming took off 0 bases at V and 8 bases at J, with 8 bases between the two ends. The germline V gene encodes CDR1 GTSNPN and CDR2 SVGIG (reference sequence). The CDR3 spells CAWSVQGYSPLHF. The DNA of the CDR3 is TGTGCCTGGAGTGTTCAGGGTTATTCACCCCTCCACTTT.